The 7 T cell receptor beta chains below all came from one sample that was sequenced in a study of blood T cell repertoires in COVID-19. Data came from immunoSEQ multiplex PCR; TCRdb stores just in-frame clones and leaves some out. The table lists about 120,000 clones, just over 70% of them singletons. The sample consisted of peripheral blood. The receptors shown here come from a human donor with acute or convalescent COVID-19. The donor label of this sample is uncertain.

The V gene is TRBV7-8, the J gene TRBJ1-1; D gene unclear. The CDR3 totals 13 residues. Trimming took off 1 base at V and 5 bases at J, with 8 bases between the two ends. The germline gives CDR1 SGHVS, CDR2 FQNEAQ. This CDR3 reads CASSLDGRTEAFF. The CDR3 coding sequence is TGTGCCAGCAGCTTAGATGGGAGGACTGAAGCTTTCTTT.

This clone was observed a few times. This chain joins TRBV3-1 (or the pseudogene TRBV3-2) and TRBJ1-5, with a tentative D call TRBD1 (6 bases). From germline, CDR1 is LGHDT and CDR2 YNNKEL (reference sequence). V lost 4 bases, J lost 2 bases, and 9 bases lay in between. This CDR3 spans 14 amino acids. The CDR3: CASSRGQGNQPQHF. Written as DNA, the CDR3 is TGTGCCAGCAGCCGGGGACAAGGCAATCAGCCCCAGCATTTT.

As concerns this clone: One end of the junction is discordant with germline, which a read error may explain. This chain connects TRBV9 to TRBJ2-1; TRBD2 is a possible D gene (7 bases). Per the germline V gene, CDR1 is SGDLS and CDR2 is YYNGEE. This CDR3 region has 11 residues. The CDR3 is CARSEGGEQFF. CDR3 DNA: TGTGCCCGCAGCGAGGGGGGGGAGCAGTTCTTC.

The CDR3 spells CASSFGVEGEAFF. In DNA form, the CDR3 reads TGCGCCAGCAGCTTTGGCGTCGAGGGTGAAGCTTTCTTT. The gene calls are TRBV5-1 and TRBJ1-1, with D unresolved. The germline V gene encodes CDR1 SGHRS and CDR2 YFSETQ. CDR3 length: 13 residues. The V and J ends lost 2 bases and 7 bases respectively, with 12 bases between them. Full variable domain (missing parts from reference TRBV5-1 and TRBJ1-1): KAGVTQTPRYLIKTRGQQVTLSCSPISGHRSVSWYQQTPGQGLQFLFEYFSETQRNKGNFPGRFSGRQFSNSRSEMNVSTLELGDSALYLCASSFGVEGEAFFGQGTRLTVV.

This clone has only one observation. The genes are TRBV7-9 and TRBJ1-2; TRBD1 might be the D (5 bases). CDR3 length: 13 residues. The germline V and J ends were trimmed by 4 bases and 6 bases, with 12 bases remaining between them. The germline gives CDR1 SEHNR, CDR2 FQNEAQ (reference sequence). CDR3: CASSSSAGDGYTF. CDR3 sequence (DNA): TGTGCCAGCAGCTCGTCGGCGGGGGATGGCTACACCTTC. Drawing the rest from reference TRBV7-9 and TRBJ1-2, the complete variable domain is DTGVSQNPRHKITKRGQNVTFRCDPISEHNRLYWYRQTLGQGPEFLTYFQNEAQLEKSRLLSDRFSAERPKGSFSTLEIQRTEQGDSAMYLCASSSSAGDGYTFGSGTRLTVV.

The CDR3 DNA sequence: TGTGCCTGGAGTGTGGTGCGGAACACTGAAGCTTTCTTT. Its protein is CAWSVVRNTEAFF. The rearrangement links TRBV30 to TRBJ1-1; no clear D. This CDR3 contains 13 residues. V was cut by 0 bases and J by 1 base, with 6 bases left in between. The germline V gene has CDR1 GTSNPN and CDR2 SVGIG (reference sequence). The full variable domain, rest sourced from reference TRBV30 and TRBJ1-1, is SQTIHQWPATLVQPVGSPLSLECTVEGTSNPNLYWYRQAAGRGLQLLFYSVGIGQISSEVPQNLSASRPQDRQFILSSKKLLLSDSGFYLCAWSVVRNTEAFFGQGTRLTVV.

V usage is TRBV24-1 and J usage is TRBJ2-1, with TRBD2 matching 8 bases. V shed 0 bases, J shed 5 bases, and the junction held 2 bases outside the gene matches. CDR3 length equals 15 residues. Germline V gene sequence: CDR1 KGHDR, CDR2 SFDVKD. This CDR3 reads CATSDLPAGDNEQFF. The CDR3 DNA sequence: TGTGCCACCAGTGATTTGCCAGCGGGGGACAATGAGCAGTTCTTC.